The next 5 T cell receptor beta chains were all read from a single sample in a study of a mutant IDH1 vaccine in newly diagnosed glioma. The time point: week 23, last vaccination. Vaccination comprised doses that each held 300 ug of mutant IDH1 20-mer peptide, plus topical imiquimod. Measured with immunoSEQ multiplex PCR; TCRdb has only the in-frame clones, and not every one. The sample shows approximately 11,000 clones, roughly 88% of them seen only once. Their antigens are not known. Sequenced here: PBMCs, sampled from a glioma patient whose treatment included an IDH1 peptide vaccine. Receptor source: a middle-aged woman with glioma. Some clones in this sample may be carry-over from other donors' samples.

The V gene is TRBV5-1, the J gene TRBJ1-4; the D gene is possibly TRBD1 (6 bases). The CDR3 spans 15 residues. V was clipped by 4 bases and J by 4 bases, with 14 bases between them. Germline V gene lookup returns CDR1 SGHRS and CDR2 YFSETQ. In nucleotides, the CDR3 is TGCGCCAGCAGCCCGACAGGCGGGAATAATGAAAAACTGTTTTTT. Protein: CASSPTGGNNEKLFF.

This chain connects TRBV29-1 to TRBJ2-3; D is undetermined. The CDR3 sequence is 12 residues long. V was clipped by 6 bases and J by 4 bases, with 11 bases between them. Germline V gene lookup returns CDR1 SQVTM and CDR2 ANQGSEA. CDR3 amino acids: CSVQLNADTQYF. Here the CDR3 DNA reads TGCAGCGTCCAATTGAATGCAGATACGCAGTATTTT.

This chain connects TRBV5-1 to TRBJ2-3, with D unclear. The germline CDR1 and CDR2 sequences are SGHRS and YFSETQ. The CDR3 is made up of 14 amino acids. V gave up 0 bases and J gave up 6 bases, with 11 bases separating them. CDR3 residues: CASSLAKRTDTQYF. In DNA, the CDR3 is TGCGCCAGCAGCTTGGCCAAAAGAACTGATACGCAGTATTTT.

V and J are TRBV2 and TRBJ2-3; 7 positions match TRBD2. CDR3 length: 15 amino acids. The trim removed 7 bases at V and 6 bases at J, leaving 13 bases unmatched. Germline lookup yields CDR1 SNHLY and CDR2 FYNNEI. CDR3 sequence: CASNRPKEGGDTQYF. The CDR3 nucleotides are TGTGCCAGCAATAGACCTAAGGAGGGAGGGGATACGCAGTATTTT.

CDR3 in DNA: TGTGCCAGCAGTACCCCCGGGCAGCTCTTATCTCGCGGCTACACCTTC. It yields the protein CASSTPGQLLSRGYTF. The V gene is TRBV28, the J gene TRBJ1-2; D gene uncertain. CDR1 is MDHEN, CDR2 SYDVKM, per germline. The CDR3 has 16 amino acids. Trimming left V 5 bases short and J 8 bases short, with 24 bases between.